This T cell receptor beta chain is drawn from a study of CD8 T cells in Susac syndrome. After extraction with the RNeasy kit, 0.5 to 1 ug of the RNA was reverse transcribed using random hexamers. The TCR beta CDR3 was amplified by immunoSEQ multiplex PCR across 54 Vbeta, 13 Jbeta. MiXCR, run by TCRdb on the immunoSEQ multiplex PCR reads, gives a single entry per CDR3 protein. This sample carries fewer than 350,000 distinct CDR3 sequences, around nine tenths of them seen once, and the ten largest clones take less than 0.2%. Both CD4+ and CD8+ T cells were negatively isolated, and TEMRA cells underwent FACS enrichment. Sequenced: CD8+ T cells from PBMCs. The receptor was isolated from a human donor with multiple sclerosis.

CDR3 DNA sequence: TGTGCCAGCAATCCAGTTACTCCCACAGATACGCAGTATTTT. As protein: CASNPVTPTDTQYF. The rearrangement links TRBV9 to TRBJ2-3, with D uncertain. Germline assignment: CDR1 SGDLS and CDR2 YYNGEE. Trimming pared 6 bases from V and 2 bases from J, leaving 13 bases between. There are 14 residues in the CDR3.